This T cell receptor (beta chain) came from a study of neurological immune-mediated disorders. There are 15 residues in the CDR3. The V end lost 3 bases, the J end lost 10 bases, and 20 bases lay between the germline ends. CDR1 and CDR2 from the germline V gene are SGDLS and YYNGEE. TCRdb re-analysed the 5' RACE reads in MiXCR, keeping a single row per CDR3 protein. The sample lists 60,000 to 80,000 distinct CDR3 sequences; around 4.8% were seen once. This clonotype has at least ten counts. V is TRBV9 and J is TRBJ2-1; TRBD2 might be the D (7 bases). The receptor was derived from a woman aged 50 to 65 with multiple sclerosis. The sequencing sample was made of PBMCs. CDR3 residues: CASSASGAGAPEQFF. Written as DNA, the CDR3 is TGTGCCAGCAGCGCCTCGGGGGCGGGGGCCCCCGAGCAGTTCTTC.